At least ten counts were recorded for the clone carrying this TCR beta chain. These data come from a study of shared clonotypes between healthy human individuals. Only in-frame clones appear in the TCRdb table, and some are missing; sequencing was by immunoSEQ multiplex PCR. The sample lists some 980,000 clones, approximately 80% seen once, with roughly 1.5% in the top ten. The CDR3 consists of 11 residues. V lost 3 bases and J lost 1, with 3 bases in between. CDR1 and CDR2 from the germline V gene are DFQATT and SNEGSKA (reference sequence). This TCR was sampled from a man aged 18 to 30 in good health. The sequenced material came from memory CD4+ T cells sorted from blood. The sample's subset: CD45RA-negative fraction. The V and J genes are TRBV20-1 and TRBJ1-1, with D unclear. The DNA of the CDR3 is TGCAGTGCTAGTAAGAACACTGAAGCTTTCTTT. Its protein product is CSASKNTEAFF.